This is a list of T cell receptor beta chains from one sample in a study of PD-1 blockade in classical Hodgkin lymphoma. Sequencing was performed with immunoSEQ multiplex PCR; in TCRdb, only in-frame clones are kept and a portion is missing. The sample has about 90,000 clones; 80% to 95% are singletons. The source material was peripheral blood mononuclear cells (PBMCs), sampled before the second cycle of nivolumab. The source of these receptors is a human donor with classical Hodgkin lymphoma. CDR3s include the opening cysteine and the closing phenylalanine or tryptophan. Each record gives: J gene, D gene, clone size, V gene, CDR3 protein, CDR3 DNA. A D gene is named only where the DNA matches it firmly. Clone size is not always given. Where it is, it says once, few, many or a class for expanded clones.

TRBJ2-7,NA,NA,TRBV7-2,CASRLFRDGSYEQYF,TGTGCCAGCCGTTTATTCCGGGACGGTTCCTACGAGCAGTACTTC
TRBJ2-2,TRBD2,NA,TRBV14,CASSPFTGRAGELFF,TGTGCCAGCAGCCCGTTCACCGGGAGGGCCGGGGAGCTGTTTTTT
TRBJ1-4,TRBD1,NA,TRBV5-1,CASSGGDSYNEKLFF,TGCGCCAGCAGCGGAGGGGACAGCTATAATGAAAAACTGTTTTTT
TRBJ1-2,NA,few,TRBV28,CASSLFAEGYGYTF,TGTGCCAGCAGTTTATTTGCGGAGGGCTATGGCTACACCTTC
TRBJ2-5,NA,NA,TRBV15,CATSGFRGQETQYF,TGTGCCACGAGCGGGTTTCGAGGGCAAGAGACCCAGTACTTC
TRBJ2-5,TRBD2,NA,TRBV2,CASSPLAGGETQYF,TGTGCCAGCAGCCCTTTAGCGGGAGGTGAGACCCAGTACTTC
TRBJ2-7,TRBD2,NA,TRBV27,CASSPLTSGRIYEQYF,TGTGCCAGCAGCCCTTTGACTAGCGGGAGGATCTACGAGCAGTACTTC
TRBJ1-4,NA,NA,TRBV30,CAWSVEGGKLFF,TGTGCCTGGAGTGTCGAGGGTGGAAAACTGTTTTTT
TRBJ2-7,NA,NA,TRBV28,CASSFGGDRLSYEQYF,TGTGCCAGCAGTTTTGGGGGCGACCGCCTCTCCTACGAGCAGTACTTC
TRBJ1-3,NA,NA,TRBV5-6,CASFKRQTSGNTIYF,TGTGCCAGCTTTAAGCGACAAACGTCGGGAAACACCATATATTTT
TRBJ2-1,NA,NA,TRBV30,CAWSVRRGGGHEQFF,TGTGCCTGGAGTGTCAGGAGGGGTGGGGGCCATGAGCAGTTCTTC
TRBJ2-7,NA,once,TRBV7-6,CASSPGDGPEQYF,TGTGCCAGCAGCCCCGGAGACGGACCCGAACAGTACTTC
TRBJ1-2,NA,NA,TRBV2,CASRETGTPNYGYTF,TGTGCCAGCAGAGAAACAGGTACCCCAAACTATGGCTACACCTTC
TRBJ2-2,TRBD1,NA,TRBV5-4,CASSSGTDTRELFF,TGTGCCAGCAGCTCCGGGACAGACACTCGGGAGCTGTTTTTT
TRBJ2-1,NA,NA,TRBV6-1,CASSVLLGVVKQFF,TGTGCCAGCAGTGTCCTTTTGGGGGTGGTTAAGCAGTTCTTC
TRBJ2-7,NA,NA,TRBV2,CASIQSPGGYEQYF,TGTGCCAGCATTCAGTCCCCCGGGGGATACGAGCAGTACTTC
TRBJ2-3,NA,NA,TRBV20-1,CSAQTDTQYF,TGCAGTGCCCAGACAGATACGCAGTATTTT
TRBJ1-2,TRBD1,once,TRBV30,CAWYRDRAVSWGYTF,TGTGCCTGGTACCGGGACAGGGCAGTAAGCTGGGGCTACACCTTC
TRBJ1-4,NA,NA,TRBV10-3,CAISEAGTGEKLFF,TGTGCCATCAGTGAGGCAGGGACTGGTGAAAAACTGTTTTTT
TRBJ2-7,NA,NA,TRBV6-1,CASSVTRTGFSYEQYF,TGTGCCAGCAGTGTCACTCGAACAGGGTTCTCCTACGAGCAGTACTTC
TRBJ1-1,NA,NA,TRBV10-3,CAISVATGGGTEAFF,TGTGCCATCAGTGTAGCTACGGGAGGGGGCACTGAAGCTTTCTTT
TRBJ1-2,NA,once,TRBV19,CASSLAGTPSNYGYTF,TGTGCCAGTAGCTTGGCGGGGACCCCGAGTAACTATGGCTACACCTTC
TRBJ1-1,NA,few,TRBV10-1,CASSEVVRAEAFF,TGCGCCAGCAGTGAGGTCGTACGGGCAGAAGCTTTCTTT
TRBJ2-7,TRBD2,NA,TRBV11-1,CASSSIAGIVYEQYF,TGTGCCAGCAGCTCAATAGCGGGAATTGTCTACGAGCAGTACTTC
TRBJ2-3,TRBD1,NA,TRBV19,CASSDGTGSTDTQYF,TGTGCCAGTAGCGACGGGACAGGAAGCACAGATACGCAGTATTTT
TRBJ1-2,NA,NA,TRBV6-1,CASSELEGRARGYTF,TGTGCCAGCAGTGAATTGGAGGGGAGAGCACGGGGCTACACCTTC
TRBJ1-1,TRBD1,NA,TRBV9,CASSALGDRGWNTEAFF,TGTGCCAGCAGCGCCCTAGGGGACAGGGGGTGGAACACTGAAGCTTTCTTT
TRBJ2-5,TRBD1,NA,TRBV28,CASGPRTGQETQYF,TGTGCCAGTGGCCCTCGGACAGGCCAAGAGACCCAGTACTTC
TRBJ1-1,NA,once,TRBV10-3,CAISATPGSGTEAFF,TGTGCCATCAGTGCCACCCCAGGGTCTGGCACTGAAGCTTTCTTT
TRBJ2-7,NA,NA,TRBV4-1,CASSQAGTTGTSYEQYF,TGCGCCAGCAGCCAAGCAGGAACAACAGGGACTTCCTACGAGCAGTACTTC
TRBJ1-2,NA,NA,TRBV2,CASGSQGMGNYGYTF,TGTGCCAGCGGATCACAGGGCATGGGGAACTATGGCTACACCTTC
TRBJ1-1,NA,NA,TRBV18,CASSLGQSNTEAFF,TGTGCCAGCTCACTTGGACAGTCGAACACTGAAGCTTTCTTT
TRBJ2-7,NA,NA,TRBV6-6,CASGNRRSSYEQYF,TGTGCCAGCGGCAACAGGAGGAGCTCCTACGAGCAGTACTTC